This note documents a single T cell receptor beta chain sequence. Its antigen remains unidentified. The sample originates from a study of T cells after yellow fever vaccination. Study observations and caveats: The CD4 compartment and the CD8 compartment contained a small share of clonotypes in common.

TCRdb re-called the 5' RACE reads with MiXCR, one entry per CDR3 protein. Of about 350,000 distinct CDR3 sequences detected, around 10% appear once; the ten largest clones hold 18%. CDR1 is SGHRS and CDR2 is YFSETQ in the germline V gene. The CDR3 covers 13 residues. Deletions cut 0 bases from V and 7 bases from J, with 10 bases between. The sample was PBMCs, taken on the day of the first yellow fever vaccination. The source of this sequence is a man between 18 and 29 years old who received the YFV17D yellow fever vaccine. The J gene is TRBJ2-5, the V gene TRBV5-1; the D is unclear. CDR3 sequence: CASSLGPVGTQYF. The CDR3 DNA reads as TGCGCCAGCAGCTTGGGTCCGGTGGGGACCCAGTACTTC.